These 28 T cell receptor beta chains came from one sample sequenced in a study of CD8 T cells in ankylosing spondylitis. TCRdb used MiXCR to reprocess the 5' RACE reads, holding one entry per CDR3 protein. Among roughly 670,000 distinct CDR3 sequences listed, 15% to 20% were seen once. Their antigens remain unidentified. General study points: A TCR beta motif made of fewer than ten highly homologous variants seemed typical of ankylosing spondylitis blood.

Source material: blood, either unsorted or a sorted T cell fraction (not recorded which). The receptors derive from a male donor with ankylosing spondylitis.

CDR3: CASRTLAESTDTQYF. CDR3 in DNA: TGCGCCAGCAGGACACTAGCGGAGAGCACAGATACGCAGTATTTT. The chain carries TRBV5-1 and TRBJ2-3, with TRBD2 matching 8 bases. In germline, CDR1 is SGHRS, CDR2 YFSETQ. This CDR3 spans 15 amino acids. V was clipped by 5 bases and J by 0 bases; unmatched bases: 5.

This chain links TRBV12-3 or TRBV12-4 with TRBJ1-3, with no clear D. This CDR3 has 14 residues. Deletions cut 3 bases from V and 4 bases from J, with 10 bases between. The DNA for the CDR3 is TGTGCCAGCAGTTTTGACGGGTCAGGAAACACCATATATTTT. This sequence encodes CASSFDGSGNTIYF.

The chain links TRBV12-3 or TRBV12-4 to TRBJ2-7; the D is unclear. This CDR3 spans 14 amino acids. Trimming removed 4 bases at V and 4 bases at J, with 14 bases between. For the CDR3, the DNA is TGTGCCAGCAGTTCCCCGCTGGTGGCGTACGAGCAGTACTTC. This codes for CASSSPLVAYEQYF.

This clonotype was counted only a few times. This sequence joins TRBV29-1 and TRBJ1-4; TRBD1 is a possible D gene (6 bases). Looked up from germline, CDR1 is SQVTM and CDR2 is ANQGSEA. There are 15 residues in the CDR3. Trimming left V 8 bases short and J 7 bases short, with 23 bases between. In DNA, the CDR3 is TGCAGCTGCGCCTCCTCGGGGAAAGGGGGTGAAAAACTGTTTTTT. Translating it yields CSCASSGKGGEKLFF.

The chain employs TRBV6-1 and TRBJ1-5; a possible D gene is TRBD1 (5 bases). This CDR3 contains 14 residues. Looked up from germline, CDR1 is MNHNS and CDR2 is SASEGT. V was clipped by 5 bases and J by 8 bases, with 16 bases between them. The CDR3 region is CASSLTGVIKPQHF. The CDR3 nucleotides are TGTGCCAGCAGTCTAACAGGAGTGATCAAGCCCCAGCATTTT.

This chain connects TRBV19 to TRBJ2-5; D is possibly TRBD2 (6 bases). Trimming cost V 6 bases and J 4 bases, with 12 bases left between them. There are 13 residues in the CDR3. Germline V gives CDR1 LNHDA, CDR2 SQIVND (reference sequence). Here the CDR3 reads CASSRLVRETQYF. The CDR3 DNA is TGTGCCAGTAGCCGACTAGTAAGAGAGACCCAGTACTTC.

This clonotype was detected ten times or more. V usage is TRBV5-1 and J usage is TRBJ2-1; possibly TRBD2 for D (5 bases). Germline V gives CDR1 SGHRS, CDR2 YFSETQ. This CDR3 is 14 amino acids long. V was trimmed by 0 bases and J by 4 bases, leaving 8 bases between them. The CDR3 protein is CASSLDAGYNEQFF. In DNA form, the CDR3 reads TGCGCCAGCAGCTTGGATGCGGGTTACAATGAGCAGTTCTTC.

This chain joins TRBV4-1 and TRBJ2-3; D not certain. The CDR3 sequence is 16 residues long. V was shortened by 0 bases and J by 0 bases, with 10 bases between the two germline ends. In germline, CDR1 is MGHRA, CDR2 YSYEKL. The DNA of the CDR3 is TGCGCCAGCAGCCAAGATCCGATTTCTAGCACAGATACGCAGTATTTT. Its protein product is CASSQDPISSTDTQYF.

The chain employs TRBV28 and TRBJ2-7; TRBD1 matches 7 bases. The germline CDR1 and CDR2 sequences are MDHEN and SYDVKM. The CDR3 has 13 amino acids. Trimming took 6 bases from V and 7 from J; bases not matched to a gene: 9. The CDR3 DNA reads TGTGCCAGCAGCCGACAGGGACCCAGGGAGCAGTACTTC. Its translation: CASSRQGPREQYF.

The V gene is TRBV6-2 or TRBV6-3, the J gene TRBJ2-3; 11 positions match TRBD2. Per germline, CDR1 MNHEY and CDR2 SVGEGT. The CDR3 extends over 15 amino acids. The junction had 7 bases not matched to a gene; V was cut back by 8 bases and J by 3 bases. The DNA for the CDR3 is TGTGCCAGCTGGGATTCTAGCGGGAGGACAGATACGCAGTATTTT. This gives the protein CASWDSSGRTDTQYF.

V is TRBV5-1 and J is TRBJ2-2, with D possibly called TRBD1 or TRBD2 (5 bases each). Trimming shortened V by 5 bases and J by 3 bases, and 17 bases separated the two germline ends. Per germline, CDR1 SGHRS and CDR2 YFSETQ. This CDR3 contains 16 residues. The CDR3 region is CASSEGPRPDTGELFF. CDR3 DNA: TGCGCCAGCAGTGAGGGACCCCGCCCCGACACCGGGGAGCTGTTTTTT. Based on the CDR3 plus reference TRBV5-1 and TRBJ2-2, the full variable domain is KAGVTQTPRYLIKTRGQQVTLSCSPISGHRSVSWYQQTPGQGLQFLFEYFSETQRNKGNFPGRFSGRQFSNSRSEMNVSTLELGDSALYLCASSEGPRPDTGELFFGEGSRLTVL.

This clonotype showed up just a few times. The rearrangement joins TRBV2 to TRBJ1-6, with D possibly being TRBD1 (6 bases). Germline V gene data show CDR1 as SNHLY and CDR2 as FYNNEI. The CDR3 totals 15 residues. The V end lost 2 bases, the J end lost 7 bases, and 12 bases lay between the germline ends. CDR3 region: CASSEMGGRNSPLHF. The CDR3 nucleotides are TGTGCCAGCAGTGAAATGGGGGGGCGGAATTCACCCCTCCACTTT. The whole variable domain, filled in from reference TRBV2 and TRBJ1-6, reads EPEVTQTPSHQVTQMGQEVILRCVPISNHLYFYWYRQILGQKVEFLVSFYNNEISEKSEIFDDQFSVERPDGSNFTLKIRSTKLEDSAMYFCASSEMGGRNSPLHFGNGTRLTVT.

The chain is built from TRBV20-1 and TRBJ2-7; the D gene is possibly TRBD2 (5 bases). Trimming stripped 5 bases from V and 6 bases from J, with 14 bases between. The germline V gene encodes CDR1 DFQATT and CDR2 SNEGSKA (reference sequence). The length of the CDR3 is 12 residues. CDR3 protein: CSAAHRDAEQYF. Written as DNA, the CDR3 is TGCAGTGCTGCACACCGGGATGCCGAGCAGTACTTC.

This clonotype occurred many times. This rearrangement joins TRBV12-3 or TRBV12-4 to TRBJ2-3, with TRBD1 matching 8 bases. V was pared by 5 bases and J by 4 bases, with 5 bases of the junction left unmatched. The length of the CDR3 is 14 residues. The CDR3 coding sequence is TGTGCCAGCAGTCGACAGGGGTTTGCAGATACGCAGTATTTT. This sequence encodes CASSRQGFADTQYF.

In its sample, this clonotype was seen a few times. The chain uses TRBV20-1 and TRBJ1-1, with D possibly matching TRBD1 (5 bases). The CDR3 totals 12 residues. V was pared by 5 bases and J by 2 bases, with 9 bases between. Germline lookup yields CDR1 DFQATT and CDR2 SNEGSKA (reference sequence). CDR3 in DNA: TGCAGTGCTCCCCGGGGCAACACTGAAGCTTTCTTT. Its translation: CSAPRGNTEAFF.

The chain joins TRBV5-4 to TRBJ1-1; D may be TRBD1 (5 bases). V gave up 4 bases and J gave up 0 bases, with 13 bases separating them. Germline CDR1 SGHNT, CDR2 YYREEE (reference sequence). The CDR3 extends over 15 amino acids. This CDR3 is CASSPGRGVNTEAFF. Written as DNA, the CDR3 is TGTGCCAGCAGCCCAGGAAGAGGGGTGAACACTGAAGCTTTCTTT.

The CDR3 protein is CASIPGAGSYNSPLHF. CDR3 DNA sequence: TGTGCCAGCATACCGGGGGCCGGCTCCTATAATTCACCCCTCCACTTT. The chain joins TRBV2 to TRBJ1-6; D may be TRBD1 (6 bases). The germline gives CDR1 SNHLY, CDR2 FYNNEI. V lost 7 bases and J 0 bases, leaving 13 bases between the germline ends. The CDR3 spans 16 residues.

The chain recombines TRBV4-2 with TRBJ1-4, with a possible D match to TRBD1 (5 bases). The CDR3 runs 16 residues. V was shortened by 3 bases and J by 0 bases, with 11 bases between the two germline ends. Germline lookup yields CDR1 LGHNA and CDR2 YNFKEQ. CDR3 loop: CASSQGRGTTNEKLFF. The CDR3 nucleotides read TGTGCCAGCAGCCAGGGGCGGGGGACAACTAATGAAAAACTGTTTTTT.

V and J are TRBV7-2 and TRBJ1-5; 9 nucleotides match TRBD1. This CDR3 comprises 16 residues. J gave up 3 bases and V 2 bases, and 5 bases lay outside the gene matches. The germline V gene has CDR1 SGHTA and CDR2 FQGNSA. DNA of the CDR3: TGTGCCAGCAGCTTATCGGACAGGGGCGTCAATCAGCCCCAGCATTTT. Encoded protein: CASSLSDRGVNQPQHF.

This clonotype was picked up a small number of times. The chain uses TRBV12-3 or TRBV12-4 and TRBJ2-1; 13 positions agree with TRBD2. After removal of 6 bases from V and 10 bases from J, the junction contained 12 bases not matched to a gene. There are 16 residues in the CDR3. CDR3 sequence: CASRSLTSGGEEEQFF. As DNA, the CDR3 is TGTGCCAGCAGGTCCCTTACTAGCGGGGGGGAAGAGGAGCAGTTCTTC.

The CDR3 spells CSASRPRGNEQFF. As DNA, the CDR3 is TGCAGTGCTAGCCGCCCCCGGGGTAATGAGCAGTTCTTC. This sequence joins TRBV20-1 and TRBJ2-1; D possibly corresponds to TRBD2 (5 bases). The germline V gene encodes CDR1 DFQATT and CDR2 SNEGSKA (reference sequence). V was trimmed by 3 bases and J by 7 bases, leaving 13 bases between them. This CDR3 contains 13 residues.

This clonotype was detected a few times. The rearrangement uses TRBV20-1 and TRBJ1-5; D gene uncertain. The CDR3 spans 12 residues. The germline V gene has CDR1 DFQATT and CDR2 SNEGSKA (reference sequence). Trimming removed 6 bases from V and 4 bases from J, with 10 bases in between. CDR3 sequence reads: CSAILRNQPQHF. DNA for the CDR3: TGCAGTGCCATATTAAGGAATCAGCCCCAGCATTTT.

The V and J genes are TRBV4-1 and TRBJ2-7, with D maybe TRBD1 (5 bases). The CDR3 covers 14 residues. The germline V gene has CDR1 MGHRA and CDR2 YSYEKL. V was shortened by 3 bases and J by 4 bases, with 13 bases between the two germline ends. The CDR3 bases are TGCGCCAGCAGCCAGGGCAGGGTCGGGTACGAGCAGTACTTC. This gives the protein CASSQGRVGYEQYF.

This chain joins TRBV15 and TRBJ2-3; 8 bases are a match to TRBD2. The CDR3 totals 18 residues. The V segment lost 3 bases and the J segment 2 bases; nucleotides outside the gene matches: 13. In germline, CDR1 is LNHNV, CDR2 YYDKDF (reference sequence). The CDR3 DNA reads TGTGCCACCAGCAGCGACGACTTGGATAGCGGGATCACAGATACGCAGTATTTT. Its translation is CATSSDDLDSGITDTQYF.

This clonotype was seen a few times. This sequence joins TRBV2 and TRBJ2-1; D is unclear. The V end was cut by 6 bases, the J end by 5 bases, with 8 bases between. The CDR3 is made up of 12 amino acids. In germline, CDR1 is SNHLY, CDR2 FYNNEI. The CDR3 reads CASRKGNNEQFF. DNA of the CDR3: TGTGCCAGCAGGAAAGGGAACAATGAGCAGTTCTTC.

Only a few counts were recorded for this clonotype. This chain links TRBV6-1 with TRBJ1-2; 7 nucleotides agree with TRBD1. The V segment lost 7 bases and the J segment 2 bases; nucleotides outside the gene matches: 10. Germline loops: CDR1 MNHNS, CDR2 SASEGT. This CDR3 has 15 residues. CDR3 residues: CASTVKTGPNYGYTF. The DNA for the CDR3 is TGTGCCAGCACCGTGAAGACAGGGCCAAACTATGGCTACACCTTC.

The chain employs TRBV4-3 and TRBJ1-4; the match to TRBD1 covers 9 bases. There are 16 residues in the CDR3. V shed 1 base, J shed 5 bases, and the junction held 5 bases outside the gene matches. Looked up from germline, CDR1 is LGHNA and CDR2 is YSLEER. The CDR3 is CASSQGGGTGNEKLFF. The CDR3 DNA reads TGCGCCAGCAGCCAAGGAGGGGGGACAGGGAATGAAAAACTGTTTTTT.

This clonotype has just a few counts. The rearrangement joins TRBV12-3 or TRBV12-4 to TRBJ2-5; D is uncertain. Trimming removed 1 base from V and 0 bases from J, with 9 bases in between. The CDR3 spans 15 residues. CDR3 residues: CASSLGKSYQETQYF. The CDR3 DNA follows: TGTGCCAGCAGTTTAGGCAAAAGTTACCAAGAGACCCAGTACTTC.